Sequencing of this TCR beta chain was carried out in a study of OX40 agonist ivuxolimab in advanced cancers. For context, the study as a whole: Ivuxolimab, which targeted the costimulatory receptor OX40 (CD134), was an agonistic, fully human IgG2 monoclonal antibody. The purpose of peripheral TCRbeta sequencing was to test whether ivuxolimab changed TCR sequence diversity and led to clonal T-cell expansion. Of the approximately 50 dose-escalation patients, hepatocellular carcinoma was present in approximately 20, melanoma in roughly 15, renal cell carcinoma in 9 and head and neck cancer in 9. The monotherapy dose-escalation portion (N of about 50 patients) of the phase I ivuxolimab trial is reported in the paper. In the dose-escalation cohort, more than 75% of patients were male, and the mean age was approximately 60 years, with a range of about 20 to 79. Prior anti-PD-1, anti-PD-L1 or anti-CTLA-4 therapy was permitted, and checkpoint inhibitors had been received by about 36% of dose-escalation patients. Intravenous ivuxolimab was administered to patients every 2 weeks at six dose levels: 0.01, 0.1, 0.3, 1.5, 3 and 10 mg/kg. Three dose-escalation patients achieved partial responses, one with hepatocellular carcinoma and two with cutaneous melanoma.

Comments on this clone: The specificity of this receptor is unknown. No much larger clonotype is one base removed from it; base qualities were not supplied.

Patients with autoimmune disease history or receiving systemic immunosuppression were excluded from the trial. Peripheral blood for TCR sequencing was collected from all dose cohorts at baseline, on cycle 4 day 1, and on cycle 7 day 1. Samples came from an open-label, multicenter, first-in-human phase I dose-escalation trial of ivuxolimab. Adults with locally advanced or metastatic melanoma, renal cell carcinoma, hepatocellular carcinoma or head and neck squamous cell carcinoma were enrolled in the trial. Before TCR sequencing, CD4+ T cells and CD8+ T cells from peripheral blood were sorted into separate populations. To sequence the TCRbeta CDR3 region, genomic DNA was isolated from the sorted cells. The immunoSEQ Assay was used for sequencing of TCRbeta CDR3 regions. In TCRdb, the immuneACCESS table is reduced to in-frame sequences with V and J assigned. These tables do not hold every clone; where another copy was compared, an unresolved V gene accounts for under half, and the others remain unexplained. This sample gives fewer than 30,000 clones in total; about 83% of them show up just once. Less than 9% of the sample is held by the ten biggest clonotypes.

Broader findings and caveats from the paper: In partial responders in the 0.1-3.0 mg/kg groups, normalized peripheral clonal expansion was found to be among the lowest, especially among CD8+ T cells. Low levels of normalized T-cell clonal expansion were also seen in some patients who did not respond. At doses of 0.1 to 3.0 mg/kg, clonal expansion of both CD4+ and CD8+ T cells in blood was seen between baseline and week 6. Antigen specificity was not determined for the clonally expanded peripheral T cells. After ivuxolimab, more expanded clones were found on average in CD8+ T cells than in CD4+ T cells.

The clonotype comes from an adult with an advanced solid tumor such as melanoma, head and neck, liver or kidney cancer. This sample comprised CD4+ or CD8+ T cells sorted from blood, obtained in a trial of the OX40 agonist ivuxolimab.

The CDR3 protein: CASSFTGGRADTQYF. The sequence in DNA is TGTGCCAGCAGTTTTACAGGGGGCAGGGCAGATACGCAGTATTTT. Rearrangement joined TRBV27 to TRBJ2-3; 9 central bases correspond to TRBD1. The CDR3 runs 15 amino acids, cysteine and phenylalanine included. Of the read, only the CDR3 DNA is kept; its 45 bases are in frame from base 1. CDR1 and CDR2 were assigned from the germline V gene (reference sequence) as MNHEY and SMNVEV. The junction shows trimming of 3 bases on V and 4 bases on J, and the gene matches do not reach 5 bases of it.